What follows is one T cell receptor (beta chain) and its context. The sample belongs to a study of shared clonotypes between healthy human individuals. Study-level information: Each donor had three CD4 naive, three CD4 memory, two CD8 naive and one CD8 memory plate.

J gave up 2 bases and V 4 bases, and 11 bases lay outside the gene matches. The CDR3 contains 17 residues. The germline gives CDR1 MNHEY, CDR2 SMNVEV (reference sequence). Genomic DNA of each subset was evenly split across several immunoSEQ plates. Produced via immunoSEQ multiplex PCR; TCRdb's table is partial and in-frame only. The sample has around 2,000,000 clones, over 85% seen once. Naive CD8 isolation took CD45RO-negative cells positively selected for CCR7 and excluded terminally differentiated effector memory CD45RA+ cells. Sequencing input: naive CD8+ T cells sorted from blood. The chain uses TRBV27 and TRBJ2-7, with TRBD2 matching over 10 bases. This receptor was obtained from a man aged 18 to 29 in good health. DNA for the CDR3: TGTGCCAGCAGTTCCACCGTTAGCGGGGGGCTCACCTACGAGCAGTACTTC. Its protein product is CASSSTVSGGLTYEQYF.